The rows below give T cell receptor beta chains drawn from one sample of a study of radiotherapy plus CTLA-4 blockade in lung cancer. TCRdb's copy holds only in-frame clones and misses some; the assay was immunoSEQ multiplex PCR. The table records 89,000 or so clones, more than 75% of them present only once. The source was peripheral blood, collected from a patient treated with radiotherapy plus ipilimumab. These receptors were taken from a human donor with non-small cell lung cancer who had a partial response to radiotherapy plus ipilimumab. Both conserved end residues are part of each CDR3.

>TRBV10-1|TRBJ2-7|15
CASSEGLAEVYEQYF
>TRBV7-9|TRBJ1-2|13
CASSPGQGYGYTF
>TRBV15|TRBJ2-7|14
CATSRETGPNEQYF
>TRBV2|TRBJ2-5|17
CASSKRSLSGRKETQYF
>TRBV28|TRBJ2-7|15
CASSPSLAGLYEQYF
>TRBV29-1|TRBJ2-3|12
CSVAIGTDTQYF
>TRBV15|TRBJ1-2|15
CATSRDMGQSSGYTF
>TRBV5-1|TRBJ2-1|14
CASSPGLVGDEQFF
>TRBV11-2|TRBJ2-4|18
CASSLVSDRLLAKNIQYF
>TRBV27|TRBJ2-1|16
CASSLSEEGIGLRKFF
>TRBV27|TRBJ1-1|16
CASSPYRTGGTTEAFF
>TRBV10-3|TRBJ1-5|13
CAISVSSNQPQHF
>TRBV29-1|TRBJ2-7|13
CSVTTGGGDEQYF
>TRBV30|TRBJ1-2|13
CAWDSGQGEGYTF
>TRBV6-1|TRBJ1-2|16
CASSANAARGLSGYTF
>TRBV28|TRBJ2-7|15
CASSFDRGTSYEQYF
>TRBV7-3|TRBJ2-2|16
CASSRVGGRGTGELFF
>TRBV10-2|TRBJ1-2|14
CASSPQVSNYGYTF
>TRBV9|TRBJ1-3|17
CASSVDLQVGLGNTIYF
>TRBV2|TRBJ2-3|15
CASSPTGGPTDTQYF
>TRBV6-5|TRBJ1-2|14
CASSPGLLGYGYTF
>TRBV5-1|TRBJ1-3|13
CASSSDRGNTIYF
>TRBV13|TRBJ2-1|16
CASSPETSGRRNEQFF
>TRBV4-1|TRBJ2-7|15
CASSQGVTASYEQYF
>TRBV30|TRBJ2-1|12
CAWSVYANEQFF
>TRBV6-1|TRBJ2-7|12
CASAGQAYEQYF
>TRBV10-3|TRBJ2-2|15
CAISDQQWTTGELFF
>TRBV27|TRBJ2-5|16
CASSLVGTGWGETQYF
>TRBV2|TRBJ2-2|14
CASSTGAWTGELFF
>TRBV4-2|TRBJ1-5|18
CASSQDSRDRASLRPQHF
>TRBV2|TRBJ2-2|18
CASSEATRTGRFTGELFF
>TRBV5-1|TRBJ2-2|15
CASSSKEPGTGELFF
>TRBV14|TRBJ1-4|17
CASSPMTATATNEKLFF
>TRBV7-2|TRBJ2-3|13
CASSGRATDTQYF
>TRBV7-9|TRBJ2-7|15
CASSSSGTISYEQYF
>TRBV7-8|TRBJ2-7|14
CASSPPGPGYEQYF
>TRBV5-6|TRBJ2-2|16
CASSLRRQANTGELFF
>TRBV6-4|TRBJ1-2|13
CASSDRPGYGYTF
>TRBV13|TRBJ1-1|14
CASSQERQGTEAFF
>TRBV5-1|TRBJ2-7|13
CASSLTSSYEQYF
>TRBV30|TRBJ2-2|14
CASVEWSGTGELFF
>TRBV7-3|TRBJ2-7|16
CASSRGGPSGSEEQYF
>TRBV10-2|TRBJ2-7|17
CASSEMTSGAKKYEQYF
>TRBV12-2|TRBJ1-2|18
CASRSSDRGAPSNYGYTF
>TRBV11-3|TRBJ1-1|15
CASSLATGPSTEAFF
>TRBV29-1|TRBJ1-2|12
CSVGGRNNGYTF
>TRBV27|TRBJ1-2|15
CASSPILGQGGGYTF
>TRBV28|TRBJ1-2|16
CASSFRGDDRGYGYTF
>TRBV19|TRBJ2-5|16
CASSIGGTGTQETQYF
>TRBV19|TRBJ1-4|16
CASSLRTTGRGEKLFF
>TRBV7-9|TRBJ1-1|15
CASSLAHRGQGEAFF
>TRBV27|TRBJ2-7|16
CASSLERTTVGHEQYF
>TRBV27|TRBJ2-7|13
CASSFGGGQEQYF
>TRBV28|TRBJ2-7|16
CASSSYTGTGAWIQYF
>TRBV5-1|TRBJ2-3|15
CASSLDSGGADTQYF
>TRBV19|TRBJ2-7|17
CASSTGKGGGRPNEQYF
>TRBV10-1|TRBJ2-3|16
CASSGPSGRGGDTQYF